This T cell receptor beta chain was captured in a study of T cell changes during pregnancy in multiple sclerosis (dated by TCRdb to between 2019 and 2020). About the study as a whole: The study looked at changes in the T cell repertoire across pregnancy in women with multiple sclerosis.

The library was made by the immunoSEQ multiplex PCR assay. Held by TCRdb, this immuneACCESS table contains in-frame sequences only and omits some clones. Under half of the omission traces to an unresolved V gene where checked; the cause of the rest is unknown. A total of approximately 59,000 clones appear in this sample, around 93% of them only once. The ten largest clones capture approximately 0.35% of the sample. As to this clone: Its binding antigen is unknown. Qualities for individual bases were not recorded, and no much larger clone is one base off.

This TCR was recovered from a female donor with multiple sclerosis, enrolled in a pregnancy study. The source material was CD4+ T cells from peripheral blood mononuclear cells, sampled before pregnancy.

The nucleotide sequence is given as TGTGCCAGTAAATCTAGCCCTGCGGCCGGGGAGCTGTTTTTT. Its product reads: CASKSSPAAGELFF. In this chain, TRBV19 is recombined with TRBJ2-2; perhaps TRBD2 is the D gene, with 5 bases matching. Per the germline V gene (reference sequence), LNHDA is the CDR1 and SQIVND is the CDR2. V is reduced by 7 bases and J by 6 bases, leaving a spacing of 15 bases between them. Counted from cysteine to phenylalanine, this CDR3 has 14 amino acids. CDR3 DNA only is kept here, 42 bases in frame from base 1.